Given below is one T cell receptor (beta chain) in context. No cognate antigen has been identified for it. Per-nucleotide qualities are absent, and no much larger clonotype sits a single base away. The library was made by RT-PCR. Instrument on record: Illumina HiSeq 2500. The raw public reads went through TCRdb reprocessing: fastp at Q25, MiXCR clone calling, in-frame beta chains kept. Rows with one shared CDR3 protein collapse into an entry with the most common genes and DNA. This sample lists some 850,000 distinct CDR3 sequences; approximately 17% were detected once. The top ten constitute approximately 11% of the sample. This specimen comes from a study of response to subunit inactivated influenza vaccine (dated by TCRdb to 2017 to 2018). Looking at the study overall: Deep quantitative T cell receptor repertoire profiling was used in the study to track responses to a trivalent subunit inactivated influenza vaccine.

In the germline V gene, CDR1 corresponds to SGHRS and CDR2 to YFSETQ. Inclusive of the bounding cysteine and phenylalanine, the CDR3 is 14 residues long. Only the CDR3 region is kept as DNA, spanning 42 bases read in frame from base 1. V is pruned by 4 bases and J by 1 base, leaving 4 bases of the junction without a gene match. Broad study findings and their caveats: The authors suggested that each seasonal influenza vaccination may recruit only a limited number of new T cells.

The chain was built from TRBV5-1 and TRBJ2-7; TRBD2 matches 8 bases in the middle. The sample was PBMCs from blood, taken approximately 5 days after vaccination. The receptor's source is a man aged 50-60 years who received an inactivated influenza vaccine. Donor details come from another sample of the same person, matched by shared clones. CDR3 sequence: CASSPRGGSYEQYF. The DNA sequence is given as TGCGCCAGCAGCCCCCGGGGGGGGTCCTACGAGCAGTACTTC.